The T cell receptor beta chain under discussion was sequenced for a study of control samples from healthy donors and cancer patients. Sequencing was performed with immunoSEQ multiplex PCR; in TCRdb, only in-frame clones are kept and a portion is missing. This table holds 150,000 to 200,000 clones, 75% to 95% found once. CDR1 is SGDLS and CDR2 is YYNGEE in the germline V gene. The CDR3 spans 18 residues. Trimming pared 6 bases from V and 0 bases from J, leaving 23 bases between. The material sequenced was blood. V usage is TRBV9 and J usage is TRBJ2-3; D may correspond to TRBD1 or TRBD2 (6 bases each). The source is a middle-aged woman in good health. The DNA for the CDR3 is TGTGCCAGCACCCAACCCCCCGACGGAGGGGGGAGCACAGATACGCAGTATTTT. This codes for CASTQPPDGGGSTDTQYF.